A single sample is the source of the 29 T cell receptor beta chains below, sequenced in a study of identical twins. TCRdb reprocessed the 5' RACE reads via MiXCR and lists one record per CDR3 protein. Of around 300,000 distinct CDR3 sequences in the sample, 6.5% to 9.5% were seen once. These data were likewise used in another study, on yellow fever vaccine responses in identical twins.

The sequenced sample was memory (CD45RO+) T cells sorted from blood. These receptors all come from a woman in her late teens or twenties in good health.

Ten or more counts support this clonotype. V usage is TRBV12-3 or TRBV12-4 and J usage is TRBJ1-5, with 7 bases aligning to TRBD1. Trimming cost V 5 bases and J 7 bases; bases outside gene matches: 8. The CDR3 extends over 14 amino acids. CDR3 nucleotide sequence: TGTGCCAGCAGTATGACAGGGTCATGGCAGCCCCAGCATTTT. Translating gives CASSMTGSWQPQHF.

This chain connects TRBV15 to TRBJ2-2, with a tentative D call TRBD1 (5 bases). V lost 6 bases to trimming and J lost 4 bases, with 12 bases between them. The CDR3 is 14 amino acids. Germline V gene data show CDR1 as LNHNV and CDR2 as YYDKDF (reference sequence). This chain's CDR3 is CATRLQDLTGELFF. CDR3 bases: TGTGCCACCAGATTACAGGACCTCACCGGGGAGCTGTTTTTT.

This chain uses TRBV5-1 with TRBJ1-1; D remains ambiguous. Germline V CDR1 and CDR2: SGHRS, YFSETQ. V lost 0 bases to trimming and J lost 1 base, with 16 bases between them. This CDR3 spans 17 amino acids. CDR3 residues: CASSLEATPLRNTEAFF. The CDR3 nucleotides read TGCGCCAGCAGCTTGGAGGCCACACCCCTTCGGAACACTGAAGCTTTCTTT.

This clonotype came up many times. The V gene is TRBV4-1, the J gene TRBJ2-1; TRBD2 is a possible D gene (5 bases). CDR3 length: 15 residues. CDR1 and CDR2 (germline): MGHRA, YSYEKL. With 5 bases removed from V and 0 bases from J, the gap between germline ends came to 11 bases. Here the CDR3 reads CASSSVGSSYNEQFF. CDR3 DNA sequence: TGCGCCAGCAGCTCCGTGGGGAGCTCCTACAATGAGCAGTTCTTC.

The rearrangement joins TRBV20-1 to TRBJ2-7; D is possibly TRBD1 (5 bases). CDR1 is DFQATT and CDR2 is SNEGSKA in the germline V gene (reference sequence). CDR3 length: 15 amino acids. The V and J ends lost 0 bases and 2 bases respectively, with 14 bases between them. The CDR3 DNA reads as TGCAGTGCTAGAGAGGTGCGGACAAACACCTACGAGCAGTACGTC. Translated: CSAREVRTNTYEQYV.

Comment on this clonotype: It may be a read error: a sequence one base away is much more abundant. Since no conserved phenylalanine or tryptophan closes the CDR3, a read error is the likely cause. This chain joins TRBV12-3 or TRBV12-4 and TRBJ1-2; 12 positions agree with TRBD1. The CDR3 is 12 residues long. Losses at the gene ends were 7 bases for V and 8 bases for J; bases not matched to a gene: 2. CDR3 amino acids: CASIGTGGGYTC. The CDR3 nucleotides read TGTGCCAGCATCGGGACAGGGGGCGGCTACACCTGC.

The chain joins TRBV2 to TRBJ2-3; TRBD1 matches at 7 bases. With V trimmed by 9 bases and J by 7 bases, 13 bases remained unmatched. The CDR3 totals 14 residues. CDR1 is SNHLY, CDR2 FYNNEI, per germline. The CDR3 spells CASYGQVLGYTQYF. The CDR3 region has the DNA TGTGCCAGTTACGGACAGGTACTCGGATATACGCAGTATTTT.

Ten or more counts support this clonotype. The rearrangement links TRBV20-1 to TRBJ1-2; 7 nucleotides agree with TRBD1. Germline loops: CDR1 DFQATT, CDR2 SNEGSKA (reference sequence). The CDR3 loop spans 14 amino acids. The J segment lost 4 bases and the V segment lost 0 bases, leaving 5 bases of the junction unmatched. The CDR3 nucleotides are TGCAGTGCTAGAGACGCCGGGACAGTCTATGGCTACACCTTC. It codes for CSARDAGTVYGYTF.

This clonotype appeared many times. The rearrangement links TRBV7-9 to TRBJ1-4; unclear D gene. The CDR3 consists of 12 residues. Trimming removed 2 bases from V and 8 bases from J, with 6 bases in between. Germline V CDR1 and CDR2: SEHNR, FQNEAQ (reference sequence). The CDR3 region is CASSLNSEKLFF. The CDR3 DNA reads TGTGCCAGCAGCTTAAACTCCGAAAAACTGTTTTTT.

This clonotype showed up many times. The V gene is TRBV6-1, the J gene TRBJ2-6; D unclear. Trimming took off 6 bases at V and 0 bases at J, with 6 bases between the two ends. CDR3 size: 14 residues. Germline assignment: CDR1 MNHNS and CDR2 SASEGT. The CDR3: CASSPFSGANVLTF. CDR3 in DNA: TGTGCCAGCAGCCCATTCTCTGGGGCCAACGTCCTGACTTTC.

This clonotype turned up a few times. The gene calls are TRBV5-1 and TRBJ2-1; weak D call: TRBD2 (6 bases). The V end lost 4 bases, the J end lost 5 bases, and 10 bases lay between the germline ends. Germline CDR1 and CDR2: SGHRS and YFSETQ. This CDR3 comprises 13 residues. Written as DNA, the CDR3 is TGCGCCAGCAGCGGGACTGCAAACAATGAGCAGTTCTTC. Translated: CASSGTANNEQFF.

J is TRBJ2-7 and V is TRBV20-1; D possibly corresponds to TRBD1 (5 bases). CDR3 length equals 12 residues. V lost 2 bases to trimming and J lost 1 base, with 6 bases between them. The V gene's germline CDR1 is DFQATT and CDR2 SNEGSKA (reference sequence). The CDR3 spells CSARQGSYEQYV. The CDR3 coding sequence is TGCAGTGCTAGACAGGGATCCTACGAGCAGTACGTC.

This clonotype occurred many times. V and J are TRBV28 and TRBJ2-1, with a tentative D call TRBD2 (5 bases). Per germline, CDR1 MDHEN and CDR2 SYDVKM. The CDR3 spans 10 residues. Trimming shortened V by 11 bases and J by 11 bases, and 13 bases separated the two germline ends. In DNA form, the CDR3 reads TGTGCCGTGATAGCGAGACAGCAGTTCTTC. Its translation is CAVIARQQFF.

In its sample, this clonotype was seen a few times. V and J are TRBV19 and TRBJ2-3; 8 positions match TRBD1. Germline CDR1 is LNHDA and CDR2 is SQIVND (reference sequence). CDR3 length equals 13 residues. V gave up 10 bases and J gave up 4 bases; unmatched junction bases: 7. This CDR3 reads CAIGNRGSDTQYF. The CDR3, as DNA: TGTGCCATCGGCAACAGGGGGTCAGATACGCAGTATTTT.

CDR3 sequence: CASSLEVGLYNEQFF. The CDR3 nucleotides read TGTGCCAGCAGCTTAGAGGTTGGACTTTACAATGAGCAGTTCTTC. This sequence joins TRBV11-2 and TRBJ2-1; D may be TRBD2 (5 bases). CDR3 size: 15 residues. The V end was cut by 0 bases, the J end by 4 bases, with 10 bases between. Looked up from germline, CDR1 is SGHAT and CDR2 is FQNNGV.

The chain links TRBV5-1 to TRBJ2-3; 9 bases match TRBD2. Germline lookup yields CDR1 SGHRS and CDR2 YFSETQ. Unmatched junction bases numbered 6, after V lost 2 bases and J lost 5 bases. The CDR3 spans 15 residues. For the CDR3, the DNA is TGCGCCAGCAGCTTCCGGACTAGCGAGGGAGATACGCAGTATTTT. This sequence encodes CASSFRTSEGDTQYF.

V and J are TRBV5-1 and TRBJ2-1, with D possibly TRBD1 on 6 matching bases. The CDR3 runs 18 residues. Germline V CDR1 and CDR2: SGHRS, YFSETQ. Trimming took off 2 bases at V and 5 bases at J, with 23 bases between the two ends. The CDR3 here is CASSFSRGRLHTHNEQFF. In DNA form, the CDR3 reads TGCGCCAGCAGCTTCAGCAGGGGAAGGCTGCATACACACAATGAGCAGTTCTTC.

With respect to this clonotype: A read error may account for a junction end that differs from germline. The J gene is TRBJ2-2, the V gene TRBV2, with D perhaps matching TRBD2 (5 bases). Germline V gene lookup returns CDR1 SNHLY and CDR2 FYNNEI. The length of the CDR3 is 13 residues. The CDR3 loop reads CASSVWVTGELSF. DNA of the CDR3: TGTGCCAGCAGTGTTTGGGTGACCGGGGAGCTGTCTTTT.

This clonotype was detected many times. The chain links TRBV7-3 to TRBJ1-5; D possibly corresponds to TRBD1 (5 bases). V was trimmed by 3 bases and J by 3 bases, leaving 6 bases between them. Germline-derived CDR1 and CDR2 are SGHTA and FQGTGA. The CDR3 consists of 13 residues. CDR3 residues: CASSLGVNQPQHF. In nucleotides, the CDR3 is TGTGCCAGCAGCTTGGGGGTCAATCAGCCCCAGCATTTT.

V is TRBV5-4 and J is TRBJ2-3, with TRBD1 identical over 7 bases. This CDR3 has 16 residues. The J segment lost 1 base and the V segment lost 0 bases, leaving 5 bases of the junction unmatched. Germline lookup yields CDR1 SGHNT and CDR2 YYREEE (reference sequence). Written as DNA, the CDR3 is TGTGCCAGCAGCTTGGCACTAACAGGGGGCACAGATACGCAGTATTTT. Translated, it gives CASSLALTGGTDTQYF.

At least ten counts were recorded for this clonotype. The J gene is TRBJ1-1, the V gene TRBV7-2; 7 positions match TRBD1. The germline V gene encodes CDR1 SGHTA and CDR2 FQGNSA. V dropped 5 bases and J dropped 4; count of bases not matched to a gene: 13. This CDR3 region has 16 residues. CDR3 sequence (DNA): TGTGCCAGCAGCCCACCACCCCAGGCAGGGGGCACTGAAGCTTTCTTT. This translates into CASSPPPQAGGTEAFF.

The chain employs TRBV28 and TRBJ1-1, with no clear D. CDR1 and CDR2 from the germline V gene are MDHEN and SYDVKM. V dropped 5 bases and J dropped 4 bases, with 11 bases sitting between them. The CDR3 contains 13 residues. CDR3 sequence (DNA): TGTGCCAGCAGTCGTACAGCGGGCACTGAAGCTTTCTTT. It specifies CASSRTAGTEAFF.

This clonotype was seen a handful of times. This rearrangement joins TRBV5-1 to TRBJ2-3; no definite D call. Germline V gives CDR1 SGHRS, CDR2 YFSETQ. V lost 5 bases and J 3 bases, leaving 10 bases between the germline ends. The CDR3 is made up of 13 amino acids. The CDR3 nucleotides are TGCGCCAGCAGTTTGTACGCTACAGATACGCAGTATTTT. It yields the protein CASSLYATDTQYF. The entire variable domain, with the rest obtained from reference TRBV5-1 and TRBJ2-3, is as follows: KAGVTQTPRYLIKTRGQQVTLSCSPISGHRSVSWYQQTPGQGLQFLFEYFSETQRNKGNFPGRFSGRQFSNSRSEMNVSTLELGDSALYLCASSLYATDTQYFGPGTRLTVL.

CDR3 loop: CASSSNGGTNTEAFF. CDR3 DNA: TGTGCCAGCAGTTCCAATGGGGGAACTAACACTGAAGCTTTCTTT. The V and J genes are TRBV2 and TRBJ1-1; weak D call: TRBD1 (5 bases). Germline assignment: CDR1 SNHLY and CDR2 FYNNEI. V was cut by 5 bases and J by 2 bases, with 15 bases left in between. CDR3 length equals 15 residues. Full variable domain (rest looked up from reference TRBV2 and TRBJ1-1): EPEVTQTPSHQVTQMGQEVILRCVPISNHLYFYWYRQILGQKVEFLVSFYNNEISEKSEIFDDQFSVERPDGSNFTLKIRSTKLEDSAMYFCASSSNGGTNTEAFFGQGTRLTVV.

In its sample, this clonotype was seen many times. The chain couples TRBV5-1 to TRBJ2-4; D may be TRBD2 (6 bases). From germline, CDR1 is SGHRS and CDR2 YFSETQ. The V and J ends lost 4 bases and 0 bases respectively, with 8 bases between them. This CDR3 contains 14 residues. The CDR3 sequence: CASSRELAKNIQYF. In DNA form, the CDR3 reads TGCGCCAGCAGCCGGGAGCTAGCCAAAAACATTCAGTACTTC. Supplemented by reference TRBV5-1 and TRBJ2-4, the full variable domain reads KAGVTQTPRYLIKTRGQQVTLSCSPISGHRSVSWYQQTPGQGLQFLFEYFSETQRNKGNFPGRFSGRQFSNSRSEMNVSTLELGDSALYLCASSRELAKNIQYFGAGTRLSVL.

The rearrangement uses TRBV9 and TRBJ2-1; 9 bases align to TRBD2. The CDR3 spans 15 residues. V lost 4 bases to trimming and J lost 7 bases; unmatched junction nucleotides: 9. CDR1 and CDR2 from the germline V gene are SGDLS and YYNGEE. The CDR3 DNA reads as TGTGCCAGCAGCCTCATAGCGGGAGTACTGAATGAGCAGTTCTTC. Its protein is CASSLIAGVLNEQFF.

This clonotype was seen more than once but under ten times. This sequence joins TRBV21-1 and TRBJ2-1; the table's TRBD1 call for D was not verified on the DNA. TRBV21-1 is an annotated pseudogene. CDR3 length: 15 residues. The CDR3 DNA follows: TGTGCCAGCCCCAAACGGGCGAGACAGGGGATTGAGCAGTTCTTC. Translation: CASPKRARQGIEQFF.

This clonotype was counted many times. The rearrangement links TRBV11-2 to TRBJ1-1; tentative D call: TRBD1 (5 bases). The CDR3 contains 13 residues. Per germline, CDR1 SGHAT and CDR2 FQNNGV. The V end lost 1 base, the J end lost 6 bases, and 9 bases lay between the germline ends. The CDR3 DNA reads TGTGCCAGCAGCTTAGGTGGGGCCGCTGAAGCTTTCTTT. Protein product: CASSLGGAAEAFF.

This clonotype was detected many times. As DNA, the CDR3 is TGCAGTGCTACCCTCCCCGGTACTGGGGCCAACGTCCTGACTTTC. The encoded protein is CSATLPGTGANVLTF. This rearrangement joins TRBV20-1 to TRBJ2-6; D is undetermined. V was cut by 4 bases and J by 2 bases, with 12 bases left in between. In germline, CDR1 is DFQATT, CDR2 SNEGSKA (reference sequence). CDR3 size: 15 residues.